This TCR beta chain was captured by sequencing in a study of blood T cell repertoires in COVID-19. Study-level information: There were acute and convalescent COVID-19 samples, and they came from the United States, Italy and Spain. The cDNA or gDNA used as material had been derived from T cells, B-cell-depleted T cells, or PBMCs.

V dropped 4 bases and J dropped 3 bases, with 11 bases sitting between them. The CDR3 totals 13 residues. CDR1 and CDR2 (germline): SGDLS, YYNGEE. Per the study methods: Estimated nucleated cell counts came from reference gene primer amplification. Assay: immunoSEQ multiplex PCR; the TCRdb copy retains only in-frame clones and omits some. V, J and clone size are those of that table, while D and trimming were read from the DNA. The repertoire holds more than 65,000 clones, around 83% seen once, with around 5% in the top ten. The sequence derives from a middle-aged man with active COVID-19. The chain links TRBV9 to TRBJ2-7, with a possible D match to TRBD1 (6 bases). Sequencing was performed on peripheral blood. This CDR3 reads CASSPAGDYEQYF. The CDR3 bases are TGTGCCAGCAGCCCCGCAGGGGACTACGAGCAGTACTTC.